One and the same sample provided the 20 T cell receptor beta chains below, sequenced in a study of blood T cell repertoires in COVID-19. Using immunoSEQ multiplex PCR, the repertoire was profiled, and TCRdb retains in-frame clones only, with some absent. The sample has 260,000 or so clones, roughly 87% seen once; the top ten hold 2% to 3%. What was sequenced was PBMCs or T cells enriched from blood (not recorded which). These receptors were obtained from a woman aged 30 to 39 with acute COVID-19.

The gene calls are TRBV19 and TRBJ2-1; TRBD2 matches 12 bases. V lost 5 bases and J lost 8; bases outside the gene matches: 7. Germline V lookup: CDR1 LNHDA, CDR2 SQIVND (reference sequence). This CDR3 region has 15 residues. The CDR3 coding sequence is TGTGCCAGTAGTGACGGACTAGCGGGGAGGGATGAGCAGTTCTTC. This translates into CASSDGLAGRDEQFF.

In its sample, this clone was seen once. This chain joins TRBV30 and TRBJ2-1; maybe TRBD2 (6 bases). The CDR3 is made up of 13 amino acids. The V gene's germline CDR1 is GTSNPN and CDR2 SVGIG (reference sequence). V dropped 2 bases and J dropped 4 bases, with 9 bases sitting between them. The CDR3 DNA follows: TGTGCCTGGAGTCACGGGACTTACAATGAGCAGTTCTTC. As protein: CAWSHGTYNEQFF.

This clone was recorded only once. This chain joins TRBV12-3 or TRBV12-4 and TRBJ1-2, with 7 bases that match TRBD1. CDR3 size: 12 residues. J lost 5 bases, V lost 5 bases, and 2 bases had no gene match. Written as DNA, the CDR3 is TGTGCCAGCAGTACAGGGGATTATGGCTACACCTTC. It is translated as CASSTGDYGYTF.

The chain combines TRBV7-9 with TRBJ1-4; 9 bases line up with TRBD1. V dropped 6 bases and J dropped 4; count of bases not matched to a gene: 6. The CDR3 extends over 15 amino acids. Germline CDR1 and CDR2: SEHNR and FQNEAQ (reference sequence). CDR3 DNA: TGTGCCAGCAGGCCTCTGACAGGGGGTAATGAAAAACTGTTTTTT. It yields the protein CASRPLTGGNEKLFF.

The chain carries TRBV5-1 and TRBJ1-4; 9 positions match TRBD1. CDR3 length equals 17 residues. Trimming cost V 4 bases and J 0 bases; bases outside gene matches: 7. Looked up from germline, CDR1 is SGHRS and CDR2 is YFSETQ. The DNA of the CDR3 is TGCGCCAGCAGCGTATGGGACAGGGATGCAACTAATGAAAAACTGTTTTTT. Its protein product is CASSVWDRDATNEKLFF.

This clone was seen just once. The chain combines TRBV11-3 with TRBJ2-1, with 9 bases that match TRBD1. This CDR3 is built from 16 residues. Looked up from germline, CDR1 is SGHNT and CDR2 is YENEEA. Germline trimming cut 6 bases from V and 2 bases from J; bases unmatched to any gene: 8. CDR3: CASSWGTGSAYNEQFF. CDR3 nucleotide sequence: TGTGCCAGCAGTTGGGGGACAGGGTCGGCCTACAATGAGCAGTTCTTC.

This clone was counted once. This rearrangement joins TRBV5-6 to TRBJ1-5, with D possibly matching TRBD1 (6 bases). The V end lost 3 bases, the J end lost 6 bases, and 16 bases lay between the germline ends. Germline CDR1 SGHDT, CDR2 YYEEEE. The CDR3 sequence is 15 residues long. The CDR3 is CASSSGQRGSQPQHF. In DNA, the CDR3 is TGTGCCAGCAGCTCCGGACAGCGAGGAAGTCAGCCCCAGCATTTT.

V gene TRBV7-8 combines with J gene TRBJ2-2, with D perhaps TRBD1 (5 bases). Trimming removed 3 bases at V and 6 bases at J, with 11 bases between. The CDR3 length is 14 residues. Germline V lookup: CDR1 SGHVS, CDR2 FQNEAQ. The CDR3 nucleotides read TGTGCCAGCAGCTTTGCAGGGTACGCCGGGGAGCTGTTTTTT. It translates to CASSFAGYAGELFF.

The CDR3 loop reads CASSRDRGYTEAFF. The CDR3, as DNA: TGTGCCAGCAGCCGGGACAGGGGGTACACTGAAGCTTTCTTT. This sequence joins TRBV5-6 and TRBJ1-1; 11 nucleotides line up with TRBD1. This CDR3 spans 14 amino acids. Germline V lookup: CDR1 SGHDT, CDR2 YYEEEE. V shed 4 bases, J shed 3 bases, and the junction held 2 bases outside the gene matches.

The sample holds many counts of this clone. V is TRBV19 and J is TRBJ2-3, with TRBD2 identical over 10 bases. J lost 3 bases, V lost 3 bases, and 6 bases had no gene match. The CDR3 extends over 16 amino acids. Germline V gene data show CDR1 as LNHDA and CDR2 as SQIVND (reference sequence). CDR3 coding DNA: TGTGCCAGTAGTATCGGACTAGCGGCTACTACAGATACGCAGTATTTT. Protein product: CASSIGLAATTDTQYF.

This chain uses TRBV11-3 with TRBJ2-7, with TRBD1 matching 7 bases. Trimming took 7 bases from V and 5 from J; bases not matched to a gene: 11. The CDR3 covers 14 residues. Looked up from germline, CDR1 is SGHNT and CDR2 is YENEEA. The DNA of the CDR3 is TGTGCCAGCACCCTAGGACAGGCTCACCACGAGCAGTACTTC. Residues: CASTLGQAHHEQYF.

The sample holds a few counts of this clone. The V and J genes are TRBV10-1 and TRBJ2-3; no definite D call. CDR1 and CDR2 from the germline V gene are WNHNN and SYGVQD (reference sequence). V was pared by 7 bases and J by 6 bases, with 14 bases between. The CDR3 sequence is 13 residues long. The CDR3 region is CASTRVPGDTQYF. The CDR3 nucleotides are TGCGCCAGCACGCGAGTCCCCGGGGATACGCAGTATTTT.

This clone is a singleton in its sample. A junction end diverges from the germline sequence, so it may reflect a read error. V gene TRBV7-2 combines with J gene TRBJ1-1, with 8 bases matching TRBD1. Germline values: CDR1 SGHTA, CDR2 FQGNSA. The CDR3 sequence is 18 residues long. The CDR3 DNA follows: TGTGCCAGCAGCTTAGGGTCAGGGGGCGATTCGGTGAAGACTGAAGCTTTCTTT. The encoded protein is CASSLGSGGDSVKTEAFF.

The DNA of the CDR3 is TGTGCCAGCAACCGGGACAGGTTGACCAATGAGCAGTTCTTC. Encoded protein: CASNRDRLTNEQFF. The chain couples TRBV7-2 to TRBJ2-1; TRBD1 aligns across 8 bases. The germline V gene has CDR1 SGHTA and CDR2 FQGNSA. This CDR3 is built from 14 residues. The V and J ends lost 7 bases and 6 bases, in that order; junction bases with no gene match: 8.

The V gene is TRBV6-2 or TRBV6-3, the J gene TRBJ1-5; D might be TRBD1 (6 bases). Germline lookup yields CDR1 MNHEY and CDR2 SVGEGT. Trimming took off 2 bases at V and 3 bases at J, with 14 bases between the two ends. The CDR3 is 16 residues long. CDR3 residues: CASSYPRPGANQPQHF. CDR3 DNA: TGTGCCAGCAGTTACCCAAGGCCAGGGGCCAATCAGCCCCAGCATTTT.

The chain recombines TRBV3-1 (or the pseudogene TRBV3-2) with TRBJ1-1; D might be TRBD1 (5 bases). Looked up from germline, CDR1 is LGHDT and CDR2 is YNNKEL (reference sequence). CDR3 length: 16 residues. V was cut by 0 bases and J by 1 base, with 12 bases left in between. Here the CDR3 DNA reads TGTGCCAGCAGCCAAGAAGCGGGGCAGGAGAACACTGAAGCTTTCTTT. Translating it yields CASSQEAGQENTEAFF.

The chain combines TRBV6-2 or TRBV6-3 with TRBJ1-2; TRBD1 aligns across 8 bases. The CDR3 sequence is 19 residues long. V trimming: 1 base; J trimming: 2 bases; junction bases outside the gene matches: 15. The germline gives CDR1 MNHEY, CDR2 SVGEGT. In DNA, the CDR3 is TGTGCCAGCAGTTACTACCTCACAGTCGGACAGGGACAAAACTATGGCTACACCTTC. Translating it yields CASSYYLTVGQGQNYGYTF.

This clone was seen just once. The CDR3 is CSAARATNTEAFF. The CDR3 bases are TGCAGCGCCGCGCGGGCCACGAACACTGAAGCTTTCTTT. V usage is TRBV29-1 and J usage is TRBJ1-1; D remains ambiguous. CDR1 and CDR2 (germline): SQVTM, ANQGSEA. This CDR3 spans 13 amino acids. The V end was cut by 7 bases, the J end by 1 base, with 13 bases between. The full variable domain, rest sourced from reference TRBV29-1 and TRBJ1-1, is SAVISQKPSRDICQRGTSLTIQCQVDSQVTMMFWYRQQPGQSLTLIATANQGSEATYESGFVIDKFPISRPNLTFSTLTVSNMSPEDSSIYLCSAARATNTEAFFGQGTRLTVV.

This rearrangement joins TRBV7-6 to TRBJ2-1; TRBD2 matches at 9 bases. The trim removed 1 base at V and 8 bases at J, leaving 6 bases unmatched. The CDR3 runs to 15 residues. CDR1 SGHVS and CDR2 FNYEAQ come from the germline V gene. The CDR3 DNA follows: TGTGCCAGCAGCTTAGGCGGGGGGGTTTCCGATGAGCAGTTCTTC. Translating gives CASSLGGGVSDEQFF. The complete variable domain, with remaining parts taken from reference TRBV7-6 and TRBJ2-1, reads GAGVSQSPRYKVTKRGQDVALRCDPISGHVSLYWYRQALGQGPEFLTYFNYEAQQDKSGLPNDRFSAERPEGSISTLTIQRTEQRDSAMYRCASSLGGGVSDEQFFGPGTRLTVL.

The rearrangement uses TRBV2 and TRBJ2-3, with 9 positions matching TRBD1. CDR1 is SNHLY, CDR2 FYNNEI, per germline. J lost 7 bases, V lost 8 bases, and 7 bases had no gene match. This CDR3 is built from 13 residues. CDR3: CASLRDREHTQYF. CDR3 in DNA: TGTGCCAGCCTCCGGGACAGGGAACATACGCAGTATTTT.